These 11 T cell receptor beta chains share one sample of origin, sequenced in a study of T-cell reconstitution after alpha-beta-depleted transplantation in children. Unique molecular identifiers were used in preparing the TCRbeta library. Each CDR3 protein is one row after TCRdb ran MiXCR on the PCR reads. The sample lists more than 200,000 distinct CDR3 sequences, roughly 8.3% occurring once. The material sequenced was PBMCs, mostly from graft donor cells, taken 360 days after TCRalphabeta/CD19-depleted stem cell transplant. These receptors were taken from a male patient aged 2 to 9 who had a stem cell transplant for acute myeloid leukemia, so the T cells may come from the graft donor.

J is TRBJ2-2 and V is TRBV20-1; TRBD1 matches 10 bases. From germline, CDR1 is DFQATT and CDR2 SNEGSKA (reference sequence). Losses at the gene ends were 2 bases for V and 6 bases for J; bases not matched to a gene: 9. The CDR3 has 16 residues. Written as DNA, the CDR3 is TGCAGTGCTAGACGCCCCCCGGGGACAGGGGCCGGGGAGCTGTTTTTT. Protein sequence: CSARRPPGTGAGELFF.

This clonotype has ten or more counts. The chain joins TRBV6-2 or TRBV6-3 to TRBJ2-1, with D hard to call. V lost 7 bases to trimming and J lost 9 bases, with 10 bases between them. CDR3 length: 11 amino acids. CDR1 is MNHEY, CDR2 SVGEGT, per germline. The chain's CDR3 is CASTKGPEQFF. The DNA for the CDR3 is TGTGCCAGCACAAAAGGACCTGAGCAGTTCTTC.

This chain uses TRBV20-1 with TRBJ2-3; D assignment may be TRBD1 or TRBD2 (5 bases each). Germline V gene sequence: CDR1 DFQATT, CDR2 SNEGSKA (reference sequence). This CDR3 is built from 13 residues. CDR3 sequence: CRAPDKGVDTQYF. The CDR3 coding sequence is TGCAGAGCCCCGGACAAGGGAGTGGATACGCAGTATTTT.

This clonotype was recorded a few times. The chain joins TRBV2 to TRBJ2-7, with 7 bases matching TRBD1. Germline V lookup: CDR1 SNHLY, CDR2 FYNNEI. This CDR3 is built from 14 residues. V lost 7 bases to trimming and J lost 0 bases; unmatched junction nucleotides: 6. CDR3 sequence reads: CASTYRGSSYEQYF. CDR3 in DNA: TGTGCCAGCACCTACAGGGGAAGCTCCTACGAGCAGTACTTC.

The sample holds a few counts of this clonotype. This chain links TRBV7-9 with TRBJ1-6, with D possibly being TRBD1 (5 bases). This CDR3 comprises 17 residues. Deletions cut 5 bases from V and 6 bases from J, with 20 bases between. Germline V gives CDR1 SEHNR, CDR2 FQNEAQ (reference sequence). Here the CDR3 DNA reads TGTGCCAGCAGCGTTTCCTCAGGGTTCGAGGGTAATTCACCCCTCCACTTT. Translating it yields CASSVSSGFEGNSPLHF.

As DNA, the CDR3 is TGTGCCAGCAGCTTGAACGGACAGGGGGACGAGCAGTACTTC. Protein sequence: CASSLNGQGDEQYF. The chain joins TRBV5-4 to TRBJ2-7; 10 nucleotides line up with TRBD1. The CDR3 length is 14 residues. Looked up from germline, CDR1 is SGHNT and CDR2 is YYREEE (reference sequence). The J segment lost 5 bases and the V segment lost 1 base, leaving 3 bases of the junction unmatched. Using reference TRBV5-4 and TRBJ2-7 for the parts outside the CDR3, the full variable domain is ETGVTQSPTHLIKTRGQQVTLRCSSQSGHNTVSWYQQALGQGPQFIFQYYREEENGRGNFPPRFSGLQFPNYSSELNVNALELDDSALYLCASSLNGQGDEQYFGPGTRLTVT.

The V and J genes are TRBV9 and TRBJ1-2, with 7 bases lining up with TRBD1. CDR3 length equals 15 residues. The V segment lost 3 bases and the J segment 2 bases; nucleotides outside the gene matches: 7. The germline V gene encodes CDR1 SGDLS and CDR2 YYNGEE. The chain's CDR3 is CASSGSTGQNYGYTF. The CDR3 nucleotides read TGTGCCAGCAGCGGATCGACAGGGCAAAACTATGGCTACACCTTC.

This clonotype was counted ten times or more. The chain uses TRBV2 and TRBJ2-5; D call uncertain. V lost 6 bases to trimming and J lost 2 bases, with 4 bases between them. Per germline, CDR1 SNHLY and CDR2 FYNNEI. The CDR3 contains 11 residues. The CDR3 spells CASSKQETQYF. CDR3 nucleotide sequence: TGTGCCAGCAGCAAACAAGAGACCCAGTACTTC.

This clonotype was seen at least ten times. The chain combines TRBV20-1 with TRBJ2-5; D gene ambiguous. Germline V CDR1 and CDR2: DFQATT, SNEGSKA (reference sequence). Trimming pared 3 bases from V and 7 bases from J, leaving 12 bases between. The CDR3 loop spans 12 amino acids. The CDR3 coding sequence is TGCAGTGCTAGTTGGCCCCGAGGGACCCAGTACTTC. Protein sequence: CSASWPRGTQYF.

This clonotype was seen a handful of times. The chain couples TRBV29-1 to TRBJ1-5; a weak D match, TRBD1 (5 bases). CDR3 size: 13 residues. Trimming cost V 7 bases and J 3 bases, with 13 bases left between them. CDR1 is SQVTM and CDR2 is ANQGSEA in the germline V gene. CDR3 bases: TGCAGCGCCCAGACAGAAGTCAATCAGCCCCAGCATTTT. It is translated as CSAQTEVNQPQHF.

This clonotype appeared a few times. The chain recombines TRBV29-1 with TRBJ2-2, with 11 nucleotides matching TRBD1. CDR1 is SQVTM and CDR2 is ANQGSEA in the germline V gene. V lost 4 bases and J lost 9; bases outside the gene matches: 1. There are 12 residues in the CDR3. In DNA, the CDR3 is TGCAGCGTTGGGACAGGGGGCAGGGAGCTGTTTTTT. It specifies CSVGTGGRELFF.